Following are 9 T cell receptor beta chains from one sample sequenced in a study of shared clonotypes between healthy human individuals. Here immunoSEQ multiplex PCR was the method, and the copy in TCRdb shows in-frame clones only, minus some. Among approximately 2,200,000 clones listed, 90% to 95% were seen once. Terminally differentiated effector memory CD45RA+ cells were excluded by CCR7 positive selection of CD45RO-negative cells. Sequencing was carried out using naive CD8+ T cells from PBMCs. These receptors all stem from a man between 18 and 35 years old in good health. Some clones in this sample may be carry-over from other donors' samples.

The chain combines TRBV11-2 with TRBJ1-1, with unresolved D. CDR1 and CDR2 from the germline V gene are SGHAT and FQNNGV. The CDR3 has 13 residues. Trimming removed 1 base at V and 3 bases at J, with 6 bases between. In DNA, the CDR3 is TGTGCCAGCAGCTTAGGAAAGTACACTGAAGCTTTCTTT. Translated, it gives CASSLGKYTEAFF. Using reference TRBV11-2 and TRBJ1-1 for the parts outside the CDR3, the full variable domain is EAGVAQSPRYKIIEKRQSVAFWCNPISGHATLYWYQQILGQGPKLLIQFQNNGVVDDSQLPKDRFSAERLKGVDSTLKIQPAKLEDSAVYLCASSLGKYTEAFFGQGTRLTVV.

This chain joins TRBV19 and TRBJ2-2; 15 nucleotides agree with TRBD2. After removal of 5 bases from V and 8 bases from J, the junction contained 6 bases not matched to a gene. CDR3 length: 16 residues. The germline CDR1 and CDR2 sequences are LNHDA and SQIVND (reference sequence). CDR3 residues: CASSPTGTSGRGELFF. The DNA of the CDR3 is TGTGCCAGTAGTCCCACCGGGACTAGCGGGAGGGGGGAGCTGTTTTTT.

This rearrangement joins TRBV6-5 to TRBJ1-2; D is uncertain. Trimming shortened V by 6 bases and J by 3 bases, and 14 bases separated the two germline ends. There are 14 residues in the CDR3. Germline-derived CDR1 and CDR2 are MNHEY and SVGAGI. The chain's CDR3 is CASSKTLADYGYTF. The CDR3 DNA sequence: TGTGCCAGCAGCAAGACACTGGCTGACTATGGCTACACCTTC.

V is TRBV4-1 and J is TRBJ2-1; 12 nucleotides line up with TRBD2. Germline trimming cut 0 bases from V and 4 bases from J; bases unmatched to any gene: 7. The V gene's germline CDR1 is MGHRA and CDR2 YSYEKL. The CDR3 contains 18 residues. Written as DNA, the CDR3 is TGCGCCAGCAGCCAAGATAAGCCGGGACTAGCGGGTTACAATGAGCAGTTCTTC. Its protein is CASSQDKPGLAGYNEQFF.

This chain connects TRBV29-1 to TRBJ1-1; 8 positions agree with TRBD1. Trimming at V came to 3 bases and at J to 1 base, leaving 4 bases not matched to a gene. The CDR3 is 14 residues long. Germline V lookup: CDR1 SQVTM, CDR2 ANQGSEA. The CDR3 spells CSVDHRGTNTEAFF. DNA for the CDR3: TGCAGCGTTGATCACAGGGGGACGAACACTGAAGCTTTCTTT.

V usage is TRBV28 and J usage is TRBJ2-3, with 8 nucleotides matching TRBD2. V trimming: 5 bases; J trimming: 2 bases; junction bases outside the gene matches: 12. The CDR3 is 17 amino acids. Germline assignment: CDR1 MDHEN and CDR2 SYDVKM. CDR3 amino acids: CASSPPTRAGDTDTQYF. The CDR3 DNA follows: TGTGCCAGCAGTCCCCCAACGAGAGCGGGAGACACAGATACGCAGTATTTT.

About this clone itself: Other DNA sequences within the sample encode an identical CDR3. The chain has TRBV9 and TRBJ2-1, with D tentatively TRBD1 or TRBD2 (5 bases each). Germline CDR1 is SGDLS and CDR2 is YYNGEE. The V and J ends lost 0 bases and 5 bases respectively, with 6 bases between them. This CDR3 comprises 13 residues. The CDR3 region has the DNA TGTGCCAGCAGCGTAGGGGGGAACAATGAGCAGTTCTTC. It translates to CASSVGGNNEQFF.

The chain recombines TRBV15 with TRBJ2-7; perhaps TRBD1 as D (6 bases). The germline V gene has CDR1 LNHNV and CDR2 YYDKDF (reference sequence). Trimming took off 5 bases at V and 0 bases at J, with 11 bases between the two ends. The CDR3 covers 14 residues. CDR3 protein: CATSGRDTSYEQYF. The CDR3 DNA reads as TGTGCCACCAGCGGCCGGGACACCTCCTACGAGCAGTACTTC.

This chain connects TRBV19 to TRBJ2-6, with D possibly being TRBD2 (5 bases). CDR3 size: 15 residues. Germline lookup yields CDR1 LNHDA and CDR2 SQIVND (reference sequence). The ends were cut back, 6 bases at V and 2 bases at J, with 11 bases in the middle. The CDR3 region is CASRNRGAGANVLTF. CDR3 DNA sequence: TGTGCCAGTAGAAATCGGGGTGCTGGGGCCAACGTCCTGACTTTC.